These T cell receptor beta chains were read from a single sample in a study of blood T cell repertoires in COVID-19. Method: immunoSEQ multiplex PCR; TCRdb's copy keeps in-frame clones and lacks some. The data hold 95,000 to 130,000 clones, with about nine tenths observed a single time. Source material: peripheral blood. These receptors all come from a human donor with active COVID-19. The donor label of this sample is uncertain. The CDR3 runs from the conserved cysteine through the conserved F or W. The D gene is left open where the match is weak. Rows may omit the clone size; those that give it use once, few, many or a size class.

>-|TRBV7-2|TRBJ2-3|-
TGTGCCAGCAGCGCAGGGTTTGTGGCAGATACGCAGTATTTT
CASSAGFVADTQYF
>-|TRBV3-1/TRBV3-2|TRBJ2-1|TRBD2
TGTGCCAGCAGCCCTAAGATCAGGCTAGCGGGGGTGACTTACAATGAGCAGTTCTTC
CASSPKIRLAGVTYNEQFF
>once|TRBV21-1|TRBJ2-7|-
TGTGCCAACTACCCGAGTGGTCGGACAGACTCCTACGAGCAGTACTTC
CANYPSGRTDSYEQYF
>-|TRBV4-3|TRBJ1-2|-
TGCGCCAGCAGCCTTTTTTGGACAGCCTATGGCTACACCTTC
CASSLFWTAYGYTF
>-|TRBV6-2/TRBV6-3|TRBJ2-2|-
TGTGCCAGCAGTTCGACCTCGGGGACACCCACCGGGGAGCTGTTTTTT
CASSSTSGTPTGELFF
>-|TRBV11-2|TRBJ2-5|TRBD2
TGTGCCAGCAGCTTAAATCGACTAGCGAAAGAGACCCAGTACTTC
CASSLNRLAKETQYF
>-|TRBV12-3/TRBV12-4|TRBJ1-1|-
TGTGCCAGCAGTTTCATCAACAGGAGAAGCTTCTTT
CASSFINRRSFF
>-|TRBV5-1|TRBJ1-2|TRBD1
TGCGCCAGCAGCTACGGACAGGGGAGCTATGGCTACACCTTC
CASSYGQGSYGYTF
>-|TRBV28|TRBJ1-5|TRBD1
TGTGCCAGCAGCCCTGGGACAGCGAATAATCAGCCCCAGCATTTT
CASSPGTANNQPQHF
>-|TRBV29-1|TRBJ1-2|-
TGCAGCGCCCGGGAAACTGTAGGCCACTATGGCTACACCTTC
CSARETVGHYGYTF
>-|TRBV9|TRBJ2-2|-
TGTGCCAGCAGCGTACAGTCTTCGAACACCGGGGAGCTGTTTTTT
CASSVQSSNTGELFF
>-|TRBV9|TRBJ2-7|-
TGTGCCAGCAGCGACGGGACACGAACCTACGAGCAGTACTTC
CASSDGTRTYEQYF
>-|TRBV19|TRBJ2-2|TRBD2
TGTGCCAGTAGTAATAGCGGGGGCACCGGGGAGCTGTTTTTT
CASSNSGGTGELFF
>-|TRBV6-4|TRBJ1-2|TRBD1
TGTGCCAGCAGTGACACCTACGGACAGGGAAACAACTATGGCTACACCTTC
CASSDTYGQGNNYGYTF
>-|TRBV6-5|TRBJ1-5|TRBD1
TGTGCCAGCAGTCGACAGGGGGGTGGACAGCCCCAGCATTTT
CASSRQGGGQPQHF
>-|TRBV4-3|TRBJ2-7|-
TGCGCCAGCAGCCAAGATATATTTCAGGGATCCGAGCAGTACTTC
CASSQDIFQGSEQYF
>-|TRBV19|TRBJ2-7|-
TGTGCCAGTAGCGCGCAGGGGCAAATCTCCTACGAGCAGTACTTC
CASSAQGQISYEQYF